Below, 14 T cell receptor beta chains from the same sample are listed, as sequenced in a study of T cell responses to AZD1222 COVID-19 vaccine. Sequenced by immunoSEQ multiplex PCR; TCRdb stores in-frame clones only, minus some. The data show under 200,000 clones, approximately 95% seen once. The sample in question was peripheral blood, obtained on day 0 of AZD1222 vaccination. The source is an adult in good health.

The chain carries TRBV6-1 and TRBJ1-6; TRBD1 matches 7 bases. Per germline, CDR1 MNHNS and CDR2 SASEGT. Trimming cost V 3 bases and J 7 bases; bases outside gene matches: 18. The CDR3 extends over 19 amino acids. The DNA for the CDR3 is TGTGCCAGCAGTGATGGTGTGAAGAGGGGGCGGCTATCCAATTCACCCCTCCACTTT. The encoded protein is CASSDGVKRGRLSNSPLHF.

The chain recombines TRBV25-1 with TRBJ2-4; tentative D call: TRBD1 (6 bases). The CDR3 is made up of 12 amino acids. V lost 2 bases to trimming and J lost 7 bases, with 6 bases between them. Germline V gene sequence: CDR1 MGHDK, CDR2 SYGVNS. CDR3 sequence (DNA): TGTGCCAGCAGTGAACAGGGGAACATTCAGTACTTC. The encoded protein is CASSEQGNIQYF.

The chain combines TRBV5-1 with TRBJ2-7, with D maybe TRBD2 (6 bases). Trimming took 4 bases from V and 2 from J, leaving 16 bases between them. The CDR3 totals 15 residues. Germline CDR1 SGHRS, CDR2 YFSETQ. The CDR3 loop reads CASSPEGPRTYEQYF. CDR3 DNA: TGCGCCAGCAGCCCGGAGGGTCCCCGAACCTACGAGCAGTACTTC.

J is TRBJ1-1 and V is TRBV29-1; the D is unclear. V was pared by 4 bases and J by 4 bases, with 16 bases between. The CDR3 runs 14 residues. Germline V gives CDR1 SQVTM, CDR2 ANQGSEA. CDR3 region: CSVAPQVLSTEAFF. The CDR3 nucleotides read TGCAGCGTTGCCCCCCAGGTTTTGAGCACTGAAGCTTTCTTT.

This clone was detected only once. The V call is TRBV5-4, the J call TRBJ2-5, with 14 bases matching TRBD2. The V segment lost 10 bases and the J segment 5 bases; nucleotides outside the gene matches: 4. This CDR3 is built from 13 residues. CDR1 and CDR2 from the germline V gene are SGHNT and YYREEE (reference sequence). CDR3 DNA: TGTGCCCTTCGGACTAGCGGGGGGGAGACCCAGTACTTC. Residues: CALRTSGGETQYF.

This chain links TRBV27 with TRBJ2-7; D remains unclear. Germline-derived CDR1 and CDR2 are MNHEY and SMNVEV (reference sequence). V was pared by 7 bases and J by 2 bases, with 21 bases between. This CDR3 is built from 16 residues. Here the CDR3 DNA reads TGTGCCAGCACCGCCAACCCGGGCCACTACACCTACGAGCAGTACTTC. Amino acids: CASTANPGHYTYEQYF.

The genes are TRBV7-9 and TRBJ2-1; D is unresolved. Germline V gene lookup returns CDR1 SEHNR and CDR2 FQNEAQ (reference sequence). Trimming removed 1 base at V and 8 bases at J, with 6 bases between. The CDR3 covers 12 residues. The CDR3 loop reads CASSLVVYEQFF. The CDR3 region has the DNA TGTGCCAGCAGCTTAGTTGTCTATGAGCAGTTCTTC.

This chain uses TRBV7-2 with TRBJ2-3; 7 bases match TRBD2. The V and J ends lost 5 bases and 4 bases, in that order; junction bases with no gene match: 9. The CDR3 spans 15 residues. CDR1 SGHTA and CDR2 FQGNSA come from the germline V gene. The CDR3 loop is CASSQAGDLADTQYF. The CDR3, as DNA: TGTGCCAGCAGCCAGGCGGGGGATCTCGCAGATACGCAGTATTTT.

The chain couples TRBV3-1 (or the pseudogene TRBV3-2) to TRBJ2-7; TRBD2 matches at 11 bases. V lost 4 bases to trimming and J lost 2 bases; unmatched junction nucleotides: 4. This CDR3 comprises 15 residues. Germline V gene data show CDR1 as LGHDT and CDR2 as YNNKEL (reference sequence). The CDR3 DNA is TGTGCCAGCAGCCCTGGGACTAGCGGTCCCTACGAGCAGTACTTC. The encoded protein is CASSPGTSGPYEQYF.

This clone was recorded once. The chain uses TRBV6-2 or TRBV6-3 and TRBJ2-7; D is unclear. CDR3 length: 15 amino acids. The germline V and J ends were trimmed by 5 bases and 3 bases, with 17 bases remaining between them. CDR1 and CDR2 from the germline V gene are MNHEY and SVGEGT. The CDR3 DNA follows: TGTGCCAGCAGTACCACAAACAGTCTCTACTACGAGCAGTACTTC. It translates to CASSTTNSLYYEQYF.

This clone appeared once. This CDR3 is CASSLRGTGGRNGYTF. CDR3 DNA sequence: TGTGCCAGCAGTTTAAGGGGGACAGGGGGAAGGAATGGCTACACCTTC. This chain connects TRBV28 to TRBJ1-2; 11 bases line up with TRBD1. J gave up 6 bases and V 2 bases, and 8 bases lay outside the gene matches. Germline V gene lookup returns CDR1 MDHEN and CDR2 SYDVKM. CDR3 length: 16 residues.

The chain is built from TRBV7-9 and TRBJ2-7; 11 nucleotides match TRBD2. The germline CDR1 and CDR2 sequences are SEHNR and FQNEAQ (reference sequence). The V and J ends lost 6 bases and 2 bases, in that order; junction bases with no gene match: 3. The CDR3 runs to 14 residues. The CDR3 protein is CASRASGRPYEQYF. The CDR3, as DNA: TGTGCCAGCAGAGCTAGCGGGAGGCCCTACGAGCAGTACTTC. Filled out from reference TRBV7-9 and TRBJ2-7, the complete variable domain reads DTGVSQNPRHKITKRGQNVTFRCDPISEHNRLYWYRQTLGQGPEFLTYFQNEAQLEKSRLLSDRFSAERPKGSFSTLEIQRTEQGDSAMYLCASRASGRPYEQYFGPGTRLTVT.

The chain employs TRBV23-1 and TRBJ1-1; D call uncertain. TRBV23-1 is flagged as an ORF with uncertain function. V lost 4 bases and J 3 bases, leaving 3 bases between the germline ends. This CDR3 is 11 amino acids long. Written as DNA, the CDR3 is TGCGCCAGCAGTCTCCACACTGAAGCTTTCTTT. This codes for CASSLHTEAFF.

CDR3 region: CASSPNSNLAGENNEQFF. The CDR3 bases are TGTGCCAGCAGCCCAAATTCGAACCTAGCGGGGGAAAACAATGAGCAGTTCTTC. The J gene is TRBJ2-1, the V gene TRBV3-1 (or the pseudogene TRBV3-2); the match to TRBD2 covers 10 bases. The germline CDR1 and CDR2 sequences are LGHDT and YNNKEL (reference sequence). V lost 4 bases to trimming and J lost 5 bases; unmatched junction nucleotides: 14. This CDR3 comprises 18 residues.